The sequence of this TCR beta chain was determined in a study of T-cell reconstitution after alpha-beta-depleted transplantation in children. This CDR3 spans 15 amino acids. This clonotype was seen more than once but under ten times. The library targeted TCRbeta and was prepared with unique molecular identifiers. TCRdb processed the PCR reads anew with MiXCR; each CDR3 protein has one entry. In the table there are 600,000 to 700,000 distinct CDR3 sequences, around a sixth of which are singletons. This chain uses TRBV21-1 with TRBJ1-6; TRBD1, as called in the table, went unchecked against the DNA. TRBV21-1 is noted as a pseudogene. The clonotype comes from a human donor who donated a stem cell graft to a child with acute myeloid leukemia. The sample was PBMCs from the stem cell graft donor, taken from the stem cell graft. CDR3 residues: CASSKDRGQDSPLHF. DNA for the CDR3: TGTGCCAGCAGCAAGGACAGAGGTCAGGACTCACCCCTCCACTTT.